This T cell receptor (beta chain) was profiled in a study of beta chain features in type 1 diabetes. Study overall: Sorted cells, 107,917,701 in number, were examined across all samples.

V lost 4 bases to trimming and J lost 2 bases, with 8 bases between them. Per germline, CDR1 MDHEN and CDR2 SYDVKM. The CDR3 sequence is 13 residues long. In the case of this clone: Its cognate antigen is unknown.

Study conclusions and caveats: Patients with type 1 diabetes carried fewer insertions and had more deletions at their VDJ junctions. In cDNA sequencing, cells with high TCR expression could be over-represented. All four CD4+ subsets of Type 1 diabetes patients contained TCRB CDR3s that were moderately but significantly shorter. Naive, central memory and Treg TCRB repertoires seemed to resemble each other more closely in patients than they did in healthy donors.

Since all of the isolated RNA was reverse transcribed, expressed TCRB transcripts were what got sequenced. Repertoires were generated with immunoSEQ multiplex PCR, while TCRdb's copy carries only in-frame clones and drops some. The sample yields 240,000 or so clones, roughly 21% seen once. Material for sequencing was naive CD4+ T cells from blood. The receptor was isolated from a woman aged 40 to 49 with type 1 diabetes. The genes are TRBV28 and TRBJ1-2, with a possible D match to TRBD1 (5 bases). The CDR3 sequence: CASSSGGNYGYTF. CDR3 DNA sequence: TGTGCCAGCAGTTCCGGGGGGAACTATGGCTACACCTTC.